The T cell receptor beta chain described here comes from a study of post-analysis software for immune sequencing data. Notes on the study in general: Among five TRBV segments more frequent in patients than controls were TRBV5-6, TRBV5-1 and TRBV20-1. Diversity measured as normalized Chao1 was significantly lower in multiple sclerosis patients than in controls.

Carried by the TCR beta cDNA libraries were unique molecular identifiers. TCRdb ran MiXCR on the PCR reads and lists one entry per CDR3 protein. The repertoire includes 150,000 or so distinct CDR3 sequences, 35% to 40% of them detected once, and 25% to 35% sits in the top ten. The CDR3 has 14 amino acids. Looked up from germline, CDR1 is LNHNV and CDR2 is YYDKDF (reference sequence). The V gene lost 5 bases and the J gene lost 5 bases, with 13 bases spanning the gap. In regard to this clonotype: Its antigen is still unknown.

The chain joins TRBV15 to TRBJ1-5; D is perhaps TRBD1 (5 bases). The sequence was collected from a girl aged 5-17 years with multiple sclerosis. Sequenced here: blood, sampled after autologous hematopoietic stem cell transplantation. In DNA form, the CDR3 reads TGTGCCACCAGCCAAGGGGCGAGGTATCAGCCCCAGCATTTT. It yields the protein CATSQGARYQPQHF.